This T cell receptor beta chain was captured by sequencing in a study of shared clonotypes between healthy human individuals. The data were produced by immunoSEQ multiplex PCR, yet TCRdb's version contains in-frame clones alone and is incomplete. The repertoire holds about 2.5 million clones, with roughly 92% as singletons. The CDR3 runs to 13 residues. The germline V and J ends were trimmed by 1 base and 9 bases, with 10 bases remaining between them. The germline gives CDR1 SGHDN, CDR2 FVKESK. This chain uses TRBV14 with TRBJ2-1, with D uncertain. Sequencing input: naive CD4+ T cells from PBMCs. Sample subset: CD45RA+ positively selected. The sequence was obtained from a man between 18 and 35 years old in good health. Some clones in this sample may be carry-over from other donors' samples. CDR3 region: CASSQAARTEQFF. The CDR3 region has the DNA TGTGCCAGCAGCCAAGCGGCGCGGACTGAGCAGTTCTTC.